Below, 31 T cell receptor beta chains from the same sample are listed, as sequenced in a study of blood T cell repertoires in COVID-19. Libraries were prepared by immunoSEQ multiplex PCR; TCRdb keeps only in-frame clonotypes and omits some of them. The table shows 150,000 to 200,000 clones, with roughly 86% occurring only once. The sample comprised peripheral blood. The origin of the receptors is a man aged 65 to 79 with acute or convalescent COVID-19.

J is TRBJ1-1 and V is TRBV28; D gene ambiguous. Germline V gives CDR1 MDHEN, CDR2 SYDVKM. This CDR3 comprises 13 residues. The V end was cut by 6 bases, the J end by 5 bases, with 13 bases between. The CDR3 sequence: CASRHGGGTEAFF. In DNA, the CDR3 is TGTGCCAGCAGGCACGGAGGAGGGACTGAAGCTTTCTTT.

V and J are TRBV7-3 and TRBJ2-2; 14 nucleotides agree with TRBD2. The CDR3 has 17 amino acids. CDR1 and CDR2 from the germline V gene are SGHTA and FQGTGA. The V and J ends lost 2 bases and 4 bases, in that order; junction bases with no gene match: 3. The CDR3: CASSLFGTSGSTGELFF. The CDR3 region has the DNA TGTGCCAGCAGCTTATTCGGGACTAGCGGGAGCACCGGGGAGCTGTTTTTT.

This rearrangement joins TRBV5-1 to TRBJ2-7; 7 positions agree with TRBD2. Germline assignment: CDR1 SGHRS and CDR2 YFSETQ. With 8 bases clipped from V and 6 bases from J, the junction kept 11 bases outside the gene matches. CDR3 size: 13 residues. The CDR3 loop reads CASGGDGLGEQYF. In DNA, the CDR3 is TGCGCCAGTGGGGGGGACGGTCTTGGCGAGCAGTACTTC.

The rearrangement joins TRBV4-2 to TRBJ2-5, with 8 nucleotides matching TRBD2. The CDR3 is 16 amino acids. V dropped 3 bases and J dropped 4; count of bases not matched to a gene: 10. Germline assignment: CDR1 LGHNA and CDR2 YNFKEQ. The CDR3 bases are TGTGCCAGCAGCCAGGCTGTGCGGGGGGAGGGAGAGACCCAGTACTTC. Protein sequence: CASSQAVRGEGETQYF.

In the case of this clone: Other nucleotide sequences in the sample specify the same CDR3. The chain has TRBV18 and TRBJ1-5, with D possibly TRBD1 on 5 matching bases. Trimming pared 0 bases from V and 6 bases from J, leaving 6 bases between. In germline, CDR1 is KGHSH, CDR2 LQKENI. This CDR3 is built from 13 residues. In nucleotides, the CDR3 is TGTGCCAGCTCACCACCGGGGGGTCAGCCCCAGCATTTT. This gives the protein CASSPPGGQPQHF. Full variable domain (outside the CDR3, taken from reference TRBV18 and TRBJ1-5): NAGVMQNPRHLVRRRGQEARLRCSPMKGHSHVYWYRQLPEEGLKFMVYLQKENIIDESGMPKERFSAEFPKEGPSILRIQQVVRGDSAAYFCASSPPGGQPQHFGDGTRLSIL.

This clone was seen more than once but under ten times. The rearrangement links TRBV14 to TRBJ2-4; D is uncertain. Trimming pared 1 base from V and 1 base from J, leaving 5 bases between. The CDR3 is 14 amino acids. Germline V gene lookup returns CDR1 SGHDN and CDR2 FVKESK. The CDR3 loop is CASSQAGAKNIQYF. CDR3 sequence (DNA): TGTGCCAGCAGCCAAGCCGGGGCCAAAAACATTCAGTACTTC.

This chain joins TRBV19 and TRBJ2-2, with 9 nucleotides matching TRBD2. V shed 6 bases and J 4 bases; nucleotides not matched to a gene: 6. The CDR3 sequence is 15 residues long. In germline, CDR1 is LNHDA, CDR2 SQIVND (reference sequence). CDR3 DNA sequence: TGTGCCAGTAGGCGGGGACTAGCAGCCACCGGGGAGCTGTTTTTT. Its protein is CASRRGLAATGELFF.

This chain joins TRBV4-1 and TRBJ2-7; tentatively, D is TRBD2 (6 bases). Germline V gene lookup returns CDR1 MGHRA and CDR2 YSYEKL. The CDR3 runs 14 residues. V was clipped by 0 bases and J by 4 bases, with 10 bases between them. DNA of the CDR3: TGCGCCAGCAGCCAAGATGAGGGGAGGTACGAGCAGTACTTC. Residues: CASSQDEGRYEQYF.

This clone appeared a few times. The chain is built from TRBV27 and TRBJ1-5, with D possibly being TRBD1 (6 bases). This CDR3 is built from 14 residues. With 8 bases removed from V and 1 base from J, the gap between germline ends came to 12 bases. Germline CDR1 is MNHEY and CDR2 is SMNVEV (reference sequence). DNA of the CDR3: TGTGCCAGCTCCGACAGGCACAGCAATCAGCCCCAGCATTTT. Encoded protein: CASSDRHSNQPQHF.

The genes are TRBV6-1 and TRBJ2-7; tentative D call: TRBD1 (5 bases). Germline CDR1 MNHNS, CDR2 SASEGT. Trimming removed 3 bases at V and 6 bases at J, with 12 bases between. The length of the CDR3 is 13 residues. DNA of the CDR3: TGTGCCAGCAGTGAGGCAGGGTTGTTCGAGCAGTACTTC. This translates into CASSEAGLFEQYF.

The chain links TRBV13 to TRBJ2-5; D is unresolved. This CDR3 is built from 13 residues. Germline V gives CDR1 PRHDT, CDR2 FYEKMQ (reference sequence). The V and J ends lost 8 bases and 5 bases respectively, with 15 bases between them. The CDR3 reads CASRQNIQETQYF. In nucleotides, the CDR3 is TGTGCCAGCCGACAAAACATACAGGAGACCCAGTACTTC.

V usage is TRBV5-1 and J usage is TRBJ1-4, with 8 nucleotides matching TRBD1. From germline, CDR1 is SGHRS and CDR2 YFSETQ. The CDR3 loop spans 18 amino acids. J was trimmed by 8 bases and V by 3 bases; bases with no gene match: 18. The CDR3 DNA follows: TGCGCCAGCAGCTCGGACCCCGGGACAGGTGCCAAGAGGGAAAAACTGTTTTTT. This codes for CASSSDPGTGAKREKLFF.

This chain uses TRBV5-5 with TRBJ1-6, with 8 positions matching TRBD1. This CDR3 comprises 18 residues. The germline gives CDR1 SGHKS, CDR2 YYEKEE (reference sequence). V lost 3 bases, J lost 0 bases, and 8 bases stayed unmatched. The DNA of the CDR3 is TGTGCCAGCAGCTGGGTGACAGGGGCGAGCTCCTATAATTCACCCCTCCACTTT. Protein sequence: CASSWVTGASSYNSPLHF.

The gene calls are TRBV30 and TRBJ2-1; the match to TRBD2 covers 9 bases. Per the germline V gene, CDR1 is GTSNPN and CDR2 is SVGIG (reference sequence). There are 17 residues in the CDR3. The trim removed 0 bases at V and 8 bases at J, leaving 14 bases unmatched. The CDR3 loop is CAWSVLVAGVFGDEQFF. Here the CDR3 DNA reads TGTGCCTGGAGTGTATTGGTAGCGGGGGTCTTTGGGGATGAGCAGTTCTTC.

The chain joins TRBV14 to TRBJ2-7, with 8 bases lining up with TRBD1. The CDR3 extends over 16 amino acids. Germline values: CDR1 SGHDN, CDR2 FVKESK. Trimming removed 1 base from V and 3 bases from J; junction bases left unmatched: 8. The CDR3 sequence is CASSQARTGINYEQYF. As DNA, the CDR3 is TGTGCCAGCAGCCAAGCGAGGACAGGGATTAACTACGAGCAGTACTTC.

Only one count was recorded for this clone. The J gene is TRBJ1-2, the V gene TRBV7-2; D is perhaps TRBD1 (5 bases). Germline V CDR1 and CDR2: SGHTA, FQGNSA. V was cut by 1 base and J by 11 bases, with 17 bases left in between. This CDR3 is built from 14 residues. CDR3 amino acids: CASSLGTDSTKYTF. CDR3 DNA: TGTGCCAGCAGCTTAGGAACAGACAGTACTAAGTACACCTTC.

The chain has TRBV27 and TRBJ2-5; perhaps TRBD2 as D (5 bases). CDR1 and CDR2 (germline): MNHEY, SMNVEV (reference sequence). There are 16 residues in the CDR3. V gave up 2 bases and J gave up 2 bases, with 15 bases separating them. For the CDR3, the DNA is TGTGCCAGCAGTTTAAACAAACCCCGGGAACAAGAGACCCAGTACTTC. This translates into CASSLNKPREQETQYF.

The CDR3 nucleotides are TGTGCCAGCAGCGTAGATTTAGCAAGGCAGTTCTTC. Its translation: CASSVDLARQFF. V usage is TRBV9 and J usage is TRBJ2-1; unclear D gene. Germline CDR1 SGDLS, CDR2 YYNGEE. CDR3 length: 12 residues. Between the trimmed V and J ends, which lost 0 bases and 12 bases, there was a span of 10 bases.

V gene TRBV2 combines with J gene TRBJ2-7, with TRBD1 matching 10 bases. The CDR3 spans 12 residues. The germline V gene encodes CDR1 SNHLY and CDR2 FYNNEI. The V and J ends lost 2 bases and 10 bases, in that order; junction bases with no gene match: 2. This CDR3 is CASSERTGGQYF. The CDR3 DNA is TGTGCCAGCAGTGAAAGGACAGGGGGTCAGTACTTC.

The genes are TRBV30 and TRBJ2-1; weak D call: TRBD2 (5 bases). There are 14 residues in the CDR3. The germline CDR1 and CDR2 sequences are GTSNPN and SVGIG (reference sequence). V lost 0 bases and J lost 6, with 12 bases in between. The CDR3 bases are TGTGCCTGGAGTGTAAATTACGGGGTCAATGAGCAGTTCTTC. Its protein is CAWSVNYGVNEQFF.

V gene TRBV21-1 combines with J gene TRBJ1-1. TRBV21-1 is a pseudogene segment. The length of the CDR3 is 15 residues. This CDR3 is CASSKIRRESTEAFF. The CDR3 DNA sequence: TGTGCCAGCAGCAAAATCAGGAGGGAGTCCACTGAAGCTTTCTTT.

The chain uses TRBV5-1 and TRBJ2-7, with D perhaps matching TRBD2 (5 bases). The CDR3 is made up of 13 amino acids. V lost 4 bases, J lost 7 bases, and 15 bases lay in between. Per the germline V gene, CDR1 is SGHRS and CDR2 is YFSETQ. The CDR3 region has the DNA TGCGCCAGCAGCAGCGTGGGTCCGGGGGAGCAGTACTTC. Its protein product is CASSSVGPGEQYF.

The chain links TRBV5-4 to TRBJ2-1, with D possibly matching TRBD1 (6 bases). V was clipped by 0 bases and J by 0 bases, with 7 bases between them. Germline V gene lookup returns CDR1 SGHNT and CDR2 YYREEE (reference sequence). The CDR3 is 15 residues long. Here the CDR3 DNA reads TGTGCCAGCAGCTTGGAGGGGGACTCCTACAATGAGCAGTTCTTC. Amino acids: CASSLEGDSYNEQFF.

The chain uses TRBV19 and TRBJ2-1; 7 nucleotides align to TRBD2. Trimming at V came to 7 bases and at J to 10 bases, leaving 10 bases not matched to a gene. CDR3 length: 13 amino acids. Germline V gene data show CDR1 as LNHDA and CDR2 as SQIVND (reference sequence). CDR3 protein: CASKVGRAGEQFF. For the CDR3, the DNA is TGTGCCAGTAAAGTTGGGAGGGCTGGCGAGCAGTTCTTC.

The chain links TRBV28 to TRBJ2-2, with 8 bases aligning to TRBD1. This CDR3 has 18 amino acids. V shed 5 bases and J 5 bases; nucleotides not matched to a gene: 16. Germline CDR1 is MDHEN and CDR2 is SYDVKM. The CDR3 DNA reads TGTGCCAGCAGTCCTGCCATCACTCGGACAGGGTATACCGGGGAGCTGTTTTTT. Protein: CASSPAITRTGYTGELFF.

V usage is TRBV4-2 and J usage is TRBJ2-5; no firm D call. This CDR3 is 14 amino acids long. The ends were cut back, 3 bases at V and 1 base at J, with 9 bases in the middle. Germline loops: CDR1 LGHNA, CDR2 YNFKEQ. DNA of the CDR3: TGTGCCAGCAGCCAGTCGCGAAGCCAAGAGACCCAGTACTTC. Translating gives CASSQSRSQETQYF.

This rearrangement joins TRBV6-5 to TRBJ2-7, with D possibly being TRBD2 (6 bases). The V gene lost 5 bases and the J gene lost 7 bases, with 15 bases spanning the gap. The CDR3 runs 13 residues. The germline V gene encodes CDR1 MNHEY and CDR2 SVGAGI. The CDR3 region is CASSLLAGGEQYF. The CDR3 DNA is TGTGCCAGCAGTCTCCTGGCCGGGGGAGAGCAGTACTTC.

This chain links TRBV5-1 with TRBJ1-4, with 7 bases lining up with TRBD1. The V gene's germline CDR1 is SGHRS and CDR2 YFSETQ. The CDR3 length is 14 residues. J lost 6 bases, V lost 4 bases, and 6 bases had no gene match. DNA of the CDR3: TGCGCCAGCAGCGTCCGGACAGGTGATGAAAAACTGTTTTTT. This codes for CASSVRTGDEKLFF.

The V and J genes are TRBV5-1 and TRBJ2-7; 8 positions match TRBD1. The CDR3 runs 17 residues. Germline V gene lookup returns CDR1 SGHRS and CDR2 YFSETQ. V lost 0 bases and J lost 6; bases outside the gene matches: 14. DNA of the CDR3: TGCGCCAGCAGCTTGGTAACTGACGTTGTTACAGGGGGCGAGCAGTACTTC. It yields the protein CASSLVTDVVTGGEQYF.

This chain joins TRBV18 and TRBJ1-3, with 7 bases aligning to TRBD1. The germline V gene has CDR1 KGHSH and CDR2 LQKENI. The V gene end was trimmed by 3 bases and the J gene end by 2 bases; junction bases not matched to a gene: 16. The CDR3 extends over 19 amino acids. DNA for the CDR3: TGTGCCAGCTCACCCTACAGGGGCCAAAGGACGTTTGCTGGAAACACCATATATTTT. It yields the protein CASSPYRGQRTFAGNTIYF.

The chain uses TRBV3-1 (or the pseudogene TRBV3-2) and TRBJ2-1; 8 positions match TRBD1. CDR3 length equals 16 residues. V lost 4 bases and J lost 2; bases outside the gene matches: 7. In germline, CDR1 is LGHDT, CDR2 YNNKEL (reference sequence). The CDR3 DNA reads as TGTGCCAGCAGCCCCAGACAGGGGATTACCTACAATGAGCAGTTCTTC. Translated: CASSPRQGITYNEQFF.